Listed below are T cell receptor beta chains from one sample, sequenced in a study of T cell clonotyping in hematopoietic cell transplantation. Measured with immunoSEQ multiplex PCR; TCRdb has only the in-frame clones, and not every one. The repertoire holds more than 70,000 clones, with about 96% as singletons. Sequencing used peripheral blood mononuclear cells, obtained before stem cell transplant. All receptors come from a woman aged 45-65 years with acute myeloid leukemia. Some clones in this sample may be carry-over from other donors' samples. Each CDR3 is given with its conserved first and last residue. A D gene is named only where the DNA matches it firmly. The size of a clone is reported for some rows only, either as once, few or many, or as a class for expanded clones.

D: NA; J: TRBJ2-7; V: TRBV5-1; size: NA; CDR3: CASSSPGGTYEQYF; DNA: TGCGCCAGCAGCTCTCCGGGCGGGACATACGAGCAGTACTTC
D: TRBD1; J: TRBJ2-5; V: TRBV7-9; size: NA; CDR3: CASSFLDREETQYF; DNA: TGTGCCAGCAGCTTCTTGGACAGGGAGGAGACCCAGTACTTC
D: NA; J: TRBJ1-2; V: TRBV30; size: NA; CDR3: CAWSVHSGRSGYTF; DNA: TGTGCCTGGAGTGTACACTCAGGGAGGTCTGGCTACACCTTC
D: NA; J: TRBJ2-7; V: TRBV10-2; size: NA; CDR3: CASNPGASNEQYF; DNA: TGCGCCAGCAACCCGGGGGCATCCAACGAGCAGTACTTC
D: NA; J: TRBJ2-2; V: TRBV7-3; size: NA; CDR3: CASSLWGGLTGELFF; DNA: TGTGCCAGCAGCTTATGGGGGGGCCTCACCGGGGAGCTGTTTTTT
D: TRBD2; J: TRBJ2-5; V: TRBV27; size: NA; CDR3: CASSPGGRSPETQYF; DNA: TGTGCCAGCAGCCCTGGCGGGAGGAGTCCAGAGACCCAGTACTTC
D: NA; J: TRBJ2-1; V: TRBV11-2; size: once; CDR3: CASSVRDASSYNEQFF; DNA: TGTGCCAGCAGCGTACGGGACGCGAGCTCCTACAATGAGCAGTTCTTC
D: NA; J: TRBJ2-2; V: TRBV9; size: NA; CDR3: CASSVRTGELFF; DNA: TGTGCCAGCAGCGTACGGACAGGGGAGCTGTTTTTT
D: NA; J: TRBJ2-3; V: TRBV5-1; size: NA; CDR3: CASSFSRADTQYF; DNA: TGCGCCAGCAGCTTTTCCAGGGCAGATACGCAGTATTTT
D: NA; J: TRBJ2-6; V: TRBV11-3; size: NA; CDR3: CASSLGLGASGANVLTF; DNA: TGTGCCAGCAGCTTAGGGCTGGGGGCGTCTGGGGCCAACGTCCTGACTTTC
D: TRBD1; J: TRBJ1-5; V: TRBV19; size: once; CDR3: CASSRDRGRQPQHF; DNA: TGTGCCAGTAGTAGGGACAGGGGGCGGCAGCCCCAGCATTTT
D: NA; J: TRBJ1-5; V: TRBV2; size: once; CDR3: CASSDRDNQPQHF; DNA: TGTGCCAGCAGTGACAGAGACAATCAGCCCCAGCATTTT
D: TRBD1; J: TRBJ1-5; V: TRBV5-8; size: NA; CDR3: CASSLPCWDRDRCQPQHF; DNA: TGTGCCAGCAGCTTGCCTTGCTGGGACAGGGATCGATGCCAGCCCCAGCATTTT
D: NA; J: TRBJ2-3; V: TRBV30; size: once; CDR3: CAWSVGGTDTQYF; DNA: TGTGCCTGGAGTGTCGGGGGTACAGATACGCAGTATTTT
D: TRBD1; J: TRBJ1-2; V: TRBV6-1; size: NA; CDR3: CASSERGQVGGYTF; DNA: TGTGCCAGCAGTGAAAGGGGGCAGGTGGGTGGCTACACCTTC
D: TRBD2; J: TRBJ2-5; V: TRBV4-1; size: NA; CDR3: CASSQAGLAAQETQYF; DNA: TGCGCCAGCAGCCAGGCAGGACTAGCGGCTCAAGAGACCCAGTACTTC
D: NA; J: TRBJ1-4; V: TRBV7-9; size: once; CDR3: CASSLPEKNEKLFF; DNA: TGTGCCAGCAGCCTGCCAGAGAAAAATGAAAAACTGTTTTTT
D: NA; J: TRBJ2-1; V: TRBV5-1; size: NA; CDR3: CASSFLASYNEQFF; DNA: TGCGCCAGCAGCTTCCTAGCATCCTACAATGAGCAGTTCTTC
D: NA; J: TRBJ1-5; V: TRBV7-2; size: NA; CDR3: CASSQSPGWNQPQHF; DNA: TGTGCCAGCAGTCAGAGTCCAGGGTGGAATCAGCCCCAGCATTTT
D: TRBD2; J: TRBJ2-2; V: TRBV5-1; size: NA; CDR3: CASKGGSTGELFF; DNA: TGCGCCAGCAAGGGCGGGAGTACCGGGGAGCTGTTTTTT
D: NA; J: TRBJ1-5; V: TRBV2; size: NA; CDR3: CASSPQGPGSNQPQHF; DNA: TGTGCCAGCAGCCCACAGGGACCGGGGAGCAATCAGCCCCAGCATTTT
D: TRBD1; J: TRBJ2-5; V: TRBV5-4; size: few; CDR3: CASSAGRQTGYIGAETQYF; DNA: TGTGCCAGCAGCGCCGGTCGTCAGACAGGGTATATTGGAGCGGAGACCCAGTACTTC
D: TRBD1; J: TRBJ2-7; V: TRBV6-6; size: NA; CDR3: CASSRTGEEQYF; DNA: TGTGCCAGCAGTCGGACAGGGGAAGAGCAGTACTTC
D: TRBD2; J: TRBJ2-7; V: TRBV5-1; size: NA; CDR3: CASSLGLAFGSYEQYF; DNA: TGCGCCAGCAGCTTGGGACTAGCTTTTGGCTCCTACGAGCAGTACTTC
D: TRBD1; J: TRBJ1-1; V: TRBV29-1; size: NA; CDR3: CSGAGQGIGPEAFF; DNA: TGCAGCGGCGCGGGACAGGGGATCGGTCCTGAAGCTTTCTTT
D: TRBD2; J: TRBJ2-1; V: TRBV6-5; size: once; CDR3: CASSPGTSPHEQFF; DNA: TGTGCCAGCAGTCCCGGGACTAGTCCCCATGAGCAGTTCTTC
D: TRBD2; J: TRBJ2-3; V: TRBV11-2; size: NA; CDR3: CASSFRLAGGDTQYF; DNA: TGTGCCAGCAGCTTTCGACTAGCGGGAGGGGATACGCAGTATTTT
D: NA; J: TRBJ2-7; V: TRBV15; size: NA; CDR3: CATSRPGEDYEQYF; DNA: TGTGCCACCAGCAGGCCGGGAGAAGACTACGAGCAGTACTTC
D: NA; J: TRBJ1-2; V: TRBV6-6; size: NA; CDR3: CASRFIQGYYGYTF; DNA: TGTGCCAGCAGATTCATACAGGGTTACTATGGCTACACCTTC
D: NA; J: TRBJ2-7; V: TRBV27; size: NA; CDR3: CASSLGPVTYEQYF; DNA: TGTGCCAGCAGTTTAGGTCCAGTCACCTACGAGCAGTACTTC
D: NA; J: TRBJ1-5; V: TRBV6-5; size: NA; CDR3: CASSDSGGQPQHF; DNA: TGTGCCAGCAGCGACTCGGGGGGTCAGCCCCAGCATTTT
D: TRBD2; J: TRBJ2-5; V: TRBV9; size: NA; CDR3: CASSVMASGVRETQYF; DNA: TGTGCCAGCAGCGTAATGGCTAGCGGGGTCCGGGAGACCCAGTACTTC
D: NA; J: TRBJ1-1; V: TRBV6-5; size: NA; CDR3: CASSYGILNTEAFF; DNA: TGTGCCAGCAGTTACGGGATACTGAACACTGAAGCTTTCTTT
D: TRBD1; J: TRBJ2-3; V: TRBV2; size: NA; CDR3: CASRFQGAGTDTQYF; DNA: TGTGCCAGCAGGTTTCAGGGGGCAGGGACAGATACGCAGTATTTT
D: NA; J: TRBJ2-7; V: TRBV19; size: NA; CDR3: CASSAGPTGEQYF; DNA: TGTGCCAGTAGTGCGGGACCAACGGGGGAGCAGTACTTC
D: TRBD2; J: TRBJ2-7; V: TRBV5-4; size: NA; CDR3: CASRSLAGGPYEQYF; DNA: TGTGCCAGCAGGTCTCTAGCGGGAGGTCCCTACGAGCAGTACTTC
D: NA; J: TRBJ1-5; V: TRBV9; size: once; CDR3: CASSPWGETNKPQHF; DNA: TGTGCCAGCAGCCCCTGGGGAGAAACTAATAAGCCCCAGCATTTT
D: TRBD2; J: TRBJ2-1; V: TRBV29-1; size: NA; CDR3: CSVAPGLAGEEQFF; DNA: TGCAGCGTTGCCCCGGGACTAGCGGGAGAAGAGCAGTTCTTC
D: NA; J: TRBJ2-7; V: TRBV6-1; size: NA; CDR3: CASSASGSYEQYF; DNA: TGTGCCAGCAGCGCGTCTGGGTCTTACGAGCAGTACTTC
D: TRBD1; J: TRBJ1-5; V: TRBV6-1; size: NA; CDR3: CASSPSGTGGQPQHF; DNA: TGTGCCAGCAGCCCCTCCGGGACAGGAGGGCAGCCCCAGCATTTT
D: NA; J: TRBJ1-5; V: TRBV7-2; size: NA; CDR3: CASSFDIEPQHF; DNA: TGTGCCAGCAGCTTTGACATCGAGCCCCAGCATTTT
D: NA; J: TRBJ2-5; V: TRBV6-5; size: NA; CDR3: CASSYGGGPWETQYF; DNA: TGTGCCAGCAGTTATGGCGGGGGCCCCTGGGAGACCCAGTACTTC
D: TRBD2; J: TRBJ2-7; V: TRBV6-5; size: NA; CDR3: CASSGRGAGGYEQYF; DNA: TGTGCCAGCAGTGGCCGTGGAGCGGGAGGCTACGAGCAGTACTTC
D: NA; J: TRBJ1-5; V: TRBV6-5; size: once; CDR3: CASSYQGHNQPQHF; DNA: TGTGCCAGCAGCTATCAAGGGCACAATCAGCCCCAGCATTTT
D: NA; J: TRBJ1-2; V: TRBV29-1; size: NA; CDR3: CSVEDQDSGYTF; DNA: TGCAGCGTTGAAGATCAGGATTCTGGCTACACCTTC
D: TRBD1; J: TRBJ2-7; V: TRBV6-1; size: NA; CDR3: CAINRGASYEQYF; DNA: TGTGCCATTAACAGGGGGGCCTCCTACGAGCAGTACTTC
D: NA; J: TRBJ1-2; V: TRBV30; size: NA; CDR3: CAWSNGPSKRGYTF; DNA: TGTGCCTGGAGTAATGGGCCCTCGAAAAGAGGCTACACCTTC